This T cell receptor beta chain was retrieved from a study of blood T cell repertoires in COVID-19. CDR1 SGHVS and CDR2 FQNEAQ come from the germline V gene. J lost 4 bases, V lost 5 bases, and 7 bases had no gene match. CDR3 length: 14 amino acids. This clone was observed a few times. This table comes from immunoSEQ multiplex PCR, and its TCRdb copy is limited to in-frame clones, with some not included. The data show roughly 250,000 clones, 86% seen once. This clonotype was sampled from a man aged 40-49 years who had recovered from COVID-19. The chain recombines TRBV7-8 with TRBJ1-2; TRBD1 aligns across 7 bases. Input material: peripheral blood. CDR3 coding DNA: TGTGCCAGCAGCCCCGAGGACAGGAGCTATGGCTACACCTTC. Amino acid sequence: CASSPEDRSYGYTF.